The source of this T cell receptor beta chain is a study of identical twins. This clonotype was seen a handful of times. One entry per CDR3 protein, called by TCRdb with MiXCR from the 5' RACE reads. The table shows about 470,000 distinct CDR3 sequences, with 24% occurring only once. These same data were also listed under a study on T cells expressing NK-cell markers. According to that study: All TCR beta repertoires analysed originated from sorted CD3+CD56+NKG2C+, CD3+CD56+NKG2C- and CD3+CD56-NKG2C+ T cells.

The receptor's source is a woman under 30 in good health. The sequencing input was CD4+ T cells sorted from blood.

The CDR3 DNA follows: TGTGCCAGCAGCCGGGGCCGCGATTACAATGAGCAGTTCTTC. Protein product: CASSRGRDYNEQFF. The chain employs TRBV12-3 or TRBV12-4 and TRBJ2-1; either TRBD1 or TRBD2 may supply D (5 bases each). The CDR3 has 14 residues. Trimming removed 6 bases at V and 4 bases at J, with 13 bases between.